A single sample is the source of the 3 T cell receptor beta chains below, sequenced in a study of long-term antiretroviral therapy in people with HIV. Survey level was the resolution at which the v3.0 immunoSEQ assay ran. TCRdb's copy holds only in-frame clones and misses some; the assay was immunoSEQ multiplex PCR. The sample has roughly 20,000 clones, 80% seen once. This material consisted of unsorted PBMCs, taken 0.2 years after starting antiretroviral therapy. Source of these receptors: a woman aged 40 to 55 with HIV.

This clone was observed once. The chain carries TRBV19 and TRBJ2-3, with D perhaps being TRBD1 or TRBD2 (5 bases each). V was clipped by 2 bases and J by 3 bases, with 12 bases between them. This CDR3 contains 15 residues. The germline V gene has CDR1 LNHDA and CDR2 SQIVND (reference sequence). As DNA, the CDR3 is TGTGCCAGTAGTATAATGGGGACGGGGACAGATACGCAGTATTTT. Residues: CASSIMGTGTDTQYF.

V gene TRBV7-9 combines with J gene TRBJ2-3, with no clear D. Trimming took 2 bases from V and 4 from J, leaving 4 bases between them. Germline CDR1 and CDR2: SEHNR and FQNEAQ (reference sequence). This CDR3 is 12 amino acids long. The CDR3 protein is CASSLTSDTQYF. DNA for the CDR3: TGTGCCAGCAGCTTAACATCAGATACGCAGTATTTT.

This clone was counted between two and nine times. V usage is TRBV9 and J usage is TRBJ1-1; 7 nucleotides agree with TRBD1. CDR1 SGDLS and CDR2 YYNGEE come from the germline V gene. The length of the CDR3 is 17 residues. V lost 3 bases, J lost 0 bases, and 11 bases stayed unmatched. In nucleotides, the CDR3 is TGTGCCAGCAGCGCCCCCGAGGGACAGCTGATGAACACTGAAGCTTTCTTT. Translation: CASSAPEGQLMNTEAFF.